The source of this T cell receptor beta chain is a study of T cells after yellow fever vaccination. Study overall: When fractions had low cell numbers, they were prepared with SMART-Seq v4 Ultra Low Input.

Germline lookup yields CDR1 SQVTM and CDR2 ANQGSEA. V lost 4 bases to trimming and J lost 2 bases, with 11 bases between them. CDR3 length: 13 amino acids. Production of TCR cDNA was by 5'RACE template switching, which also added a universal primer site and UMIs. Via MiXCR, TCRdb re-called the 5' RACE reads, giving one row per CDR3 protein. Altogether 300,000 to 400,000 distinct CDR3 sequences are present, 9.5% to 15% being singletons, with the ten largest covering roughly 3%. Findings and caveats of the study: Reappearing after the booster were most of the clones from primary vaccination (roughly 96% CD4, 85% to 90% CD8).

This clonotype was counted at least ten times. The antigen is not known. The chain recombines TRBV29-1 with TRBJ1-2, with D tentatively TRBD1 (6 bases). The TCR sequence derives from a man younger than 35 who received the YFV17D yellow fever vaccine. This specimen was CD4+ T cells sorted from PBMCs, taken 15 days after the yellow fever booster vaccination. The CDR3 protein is CSVASTGNYGYTF. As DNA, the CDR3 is TGCAGCGTTGCCTCGACAGGAAACTATGGCTACACCTTC.